The present entry profiles one TCR beta chain with its context. Germline V gene data show CDR1 as SGHTA and CDR2 as FQGNSA. The CDR3 runs to 16 residues. Deletions cut 1 base from V and 0 bases from J, with 10 bases between. The data belong to a study of blood T cell repertoires in COVID-19. In the study overall: Material from acute and convalescent COVID-19 was sourced from the United States, Italy and Spain. Sources were T cells, B-cell-depleted T cells, or PBMCs; the material itself was cDNA or gDNA.

Cohort allocation depended upon clinical history that participants reported. In the source study's methods: From reference gene primer amplification, estimates of nucleated cell counts were derived. Some clones are missing from TCRdb's copy, which holds only in-frame ones; the method was immunoSEQ multiplex PCR. V, J and clone size are those of that table, while D and trimming were read from the DNA. Of some 300,000 clones listed, roughly 89% are singletons. V gene TRBV7-2 combines with J gene TRBJ1-3, with no clear D. The sequence was obtained from a woman in her 50s who had been exposed to COVID-19. The sample comprised PBMCs or T cells enriched from blood (not recorded which). The CDR3, as DNA: TGTGCCAGCAGCTTAGACGGGCTAGCCTCTGGAAACACCATATATTTT. It yields the protein CASSLDGLASGNTIYF.